The 22 T cell receptor beta chains below come from one sample, sequenced in a study of regulatory T cells in long-lasting Graves disease. Arm-PCR of CDR3 regions and iRepertoire HTBI primers were used to build TCR beta libraries. TCRdb ran MiXCR on the multiplex PCR reads and lists one entry per CDR3 protein. The sample yields 550,000 to 650,000 distinct CDR3 sequences, 15% to 20% seen once. Time point denoted: newly diagnosed GD, antithyroid drugs for less than 3 months. PBMC RNA served as the TCR library source. The data were also submitted as part of a second study, on T cells in Graves' hyperthyroidism and ophthalmopathy.

The material sequenced was peripheral blood mononuclear cells (PBMCs), taken at new diagnosis, from a patient treated with antithyroid drugs. All receptors come from a man aged 18 to 29 with Graves disease.

The chain joins TRBV20-1 to TRBJ2-1; 16 nucleotides agree with TRBD2. This CDR3 spans 15 amino acids. The germline CDR1 and CDR2 sequences are DFQATT and SNEGSKA (reference sequence). V shed 6 bases and J 9 bases; nucleotides not matched to a gene: 8. The CDR3 nucleotides are TGCAGTGCCCCCCCCGGGACTAGCGGGGGGGGTGAGCAGTTCTTC. Its translation: CSAPPGTSGGGEQFF.

This clonotype was recorded at least ten times. The rearrangement links TRBV3-1 to TRBJ2-3; 11 bases map to TRBD2. Trimming at V came to 5 bases and at J to 6 bases, leaving 10 bases not matched to a gene. The CDR3 runs 16 residues. Germline values: CDR1 LGHDT, CDR2 YNNKEL (reference sequence). DNA for the CDR3: TGTGCCAGCAGCTACACTAGCGGGAGAACGCCGGATACGCAGTATTTT. It is translated as CASSYTSGRTPDTQYF.

Comments on this clonotype: With a much larger clone just one base away, this may be a read error. The rearrangement uses TRBV5-6 and TRBJ1-1; 7 bases fit TRBD1. The J segment lost 3 bases and the V segment lost 5 bases, leaving 7 bases of the junction unmatched. The germline V gene encodes CDR1 SGHDT and CDR2 YYEEEE. The CDR3 extends over 14 amino acids. DNA for the CDR3: TGTGCCAGCAGGGCCGGGACAGAGGACACTGAAGCTTTCTTT. As protein: CASRAGTEDTEAFF.

Many counts were recorded for this clonotype. Mismatch with germline at one junction end may stem from a read error. CDR3 region: CASSGTSQDEQFF. CDR3 in DNA: TGTGCTAGCAGCGGAACTAGTCAGGATGAGCAGTTCTTC. This chain links TRBV13 with TRBJ2-1, with D possibly being TRBD2 (5 bases). CDR1 PRHDT and CDR2 FYEKMQ come from the germline V gene (reference sequence). The CDR3 totals 13 residues. Drawing the rest from reference TRBV13 and TRBJ2-1, the complete variable domain is AAGVIQSPRHLIKEKRETATLKCYPIPRHDTVYWYQQGPGQDPQFLISFYEKMQSDKGSIPDRFSAQQFSDYHSELNMSSLELGDSALYFCASSGTSQDEQFFGPGTRLTVL.

This clonotype was picked up many times. The chain employs TRBV12-3 or TRBV12-4 and TRBJ1-2; 7 nucleotides align to TRBD1. V dropped 5 bases and J dropped 8; count of bases not matched to a gene: 14. This CDR3 has 15 residues. CDR3 bases: TGTGCCAGCAGTCTGTCGACGACAGGGCGGAACGGCTACACCTTC. Protein sequence: CASSLSTTGRNGYTF.

J is TRBJ2-1 and V is TRBV14; D uncertain. There are 15 residues in the CDR3. V dropped 0 bases and J dropped 8 bases, with 14 bases sitting between them. Looked up from germline, CDR1 is SGHDN and CDR2 is FVKESK. The CDR3 loop is CASSQDLSRGHEQFF. The CDR3 nucleotides are TGTGCCAGCAGCCAAGACCTATCTCGAGGCCATGAGCAGTTCTTC.

A note on this clonotype: Relative to the germline gene, one junction end is altered; a read error may explain this. V and J are TRBV30 and TRBJ1-5; perhaps TRBD1 as D (6 bases). Germline lookup yields CDR1 GTSNPN and CDR2 SVGIG (reference sequence). There are 13 residues in the CDR3. CDR3 bases: TGTGTCTGGAGTGTCGGCAGGGGTCAGCCCCAGCATTTT. Protein product: CVWSVGRGQPQHF.

This clonotype was seen ten or more times. The chain couples TRBV6-5 to TRBJ2-3, with D possibly matching TRBD2 (6 bases). Trimming shortened V by 0 bases and J by 2 bases, and 21 bases separated the two germline ends. The CDR3 has 19 residues. From germline, CDR1 is MNHEY and CDR2 SVGAGI. CDR3 sequence: CASSYSPGRLAGFTDTQYF. In DNA, the CDR3 is TGTGCCAGCAGTTACTCCCCGGGGAGGTTGGCAGGGTTCACAGATACGCAGTATTTT.

The chain uses TRBV19 and TRBJ2-2; D is undetermined. V was trimmed by 7 bases and J by 4 bases, leaving 10 bases between them. The CDR3 totals 13 residues. The germline CDR1 and CDR2 sequences are LNHDA and SQIVND (reference sequence). The CDR3 DNA follows: TGTGCCAGTATGCAGGAGTTCACCGGGGAGCTGTTTTTT. Protein: CASMQEFTGELFF.

This clonotype was seen repeatedly, ten times or more. The rearrangement uses TRBV11-2 and TRBJ1-2; D remains ambiguous. This CDR3 is 12 amino acids long. The V gene lost 5 bases and the J gene lost 0 bases, with 4 bases spanning the gap. CDR1 is SGHAT, CDR2 FQNNGV, per germline. The CDR3 DNA sequence: TGTGCCAGCAGCGGAACTAACTATGGCTACACCTTC. This translates into CASSGTNYGYTF.

V is TRBV7-8 and J is TRBJ2-1, with a possible D match to TRBD2 (6 bases). The CDR3 covers 15 residues. V lost 5 bases, J lost 10 bases, and 21 bases lay in between. The germline V gene has CDR1 SGHVS and CDR2 FQNEAQ. The CDR3 loop reads CASSPTGLGGEEQFF. The CDR3 nucleotides read TGTGCCAGCAGCCCGACGGGCCTAGGAGGGGAGGAGCAGTTCTTC. The full variable domain, rest sourced from reference TRBV7-8 and TRBJ2-1, is GAGVSQSPRYKVAKRGQDVALRCDPISGHVSLFWYQQALGQGPEFLTYFQNEAQLDKSGLPSDRFFAERPEGSVSTLKIQRTQQEDSAVYLCASSPTGLGGEEQFFGPGTRLTVL.

Concerning this clonotype itself: A junction boundary mismatches the germline segment, possibly from a read error. The chain couples TRBV5-1 to TRBJ1-2; D unclear. The CDR3 has 15 residues. CDR1 is SGHRS, CDR2 YFSETQ, per germline. The CDR3 loop is CASSPPYGTNYGYTF. CDR3 nucleotide sequence: TGTGCCAGCAGCCCACCTTATGGGACTAACTATGGCTACACCTTC.

The table lists this clonotype with a few counts. The CDR3 bases are TGCAGTGCTAGGGACTACCGGTACGAGCAGTACTTC. As protein: CSARDYRYEQYF. The chain employs TRBV20-1 and TRBJ2-7; D is possibly TRBD2 (6 bases). There are 12 residues in the CDR3. CDR1 DFQATT and CDR2 SNEGSKA come from the germline V gene (reference sequence). Trimming cost V 3 bases and J 4 bases, with 10 bases left between them.

In this sample, this clonotype turned up many times. This chain connects TRBV19 to TRBJ1-1; D might be TRBD1 (6 bases). The CDR3 runs 14 residues. Germline CDR1 is LNHDA and CDR2 is SQIVND (reference sequence). Between the trimmed V and J ends, which lost 4 bases and 0 bases, there was a span of 9 bases. CDR3 bases: TGTGCCAGTAGTAAGGGGGGTCTGAACACTGAAGCTTTCTTT. Encoded protein: CASSKGGLNTEAFF.

This clonotype was picked up a small number of times. For the CDR3, the DNA is TGCGCCAGCAGCTTGGAAAGATACGGGGGCGGCACTGAAGCTTTCTTT. This codes for CASSLERYGGGTEAFF. J is TRBJ1-1 and V is TRBV5-1, with D maybe TRBD1 (6 bases). Germline V gene data show CDR1 as SGHRS and CDR2 as YFSETQ. CDR3 length equals 16 residues. The V end lost 0 bases, the J end lost 4 bases, and 16 bases lay between the germline ends.

This clonotype was recorded a few times. The gene calls are TRBV20-1 and TRBJ1-1; D may be TRBD1 (5 bases). V was trimmed by 6 bases and J by 6 bases, leaving 17 bases between them. Germline V gives CDR1 DFQATT, CDR2 SNEGSKA (reference sequence). The CDR3 extends over 13 amino acids. The CDR3 here is CSARDFRGSEAFF. CDR3 sequence (DNA): TGCAGTGCCCGAGATTTCCGGGGGTCTGAAGCTTTCTTT.

This clonotype turned up a few times. This rearrangement joins TRBV7-2 to TRBJ1-3, with a possible D match to TRBD1 (6 bases). The V gene lost 7 bases and the J gene lost 8 bases, with 18 bases spanning the gap. CDR1 and CDR2 from the germline V gene are SGHTA and FQGNSA. The CDR3 contains 14 residues. The chain's CDR3 is CASTETRGGHTIYF. In DNA, the CDR3 is TGTGCCAGCACCGAAACCCGGGGGGGGCACACCATATATTTT.

J is TRBJ2-5 and V is TRBV12-3 or TRBV12-4; the match to TRBD2 covers 11 bases. This CDR3 is 14 amino acids long. V shed 4 bases, J shed 7 bases, and the junction held 5 bases outside the gene matches. CDR3 sequence (DNA): TGTGCCAGCAGTTCCGGGACTAGCGGCGGGACCCAGTACTTC. This codes for CASSSGTSGGTQYF.

The chain links TRBV6-1 to TRBJ1-6, with 7 bases that match TRBD1. CDR3 length: 14 residues. Germline assignment: CDR1 MNHNS and CDR2 SASEGT. Germline trimming cut 9 bases from V and 5 bases from J; bases unmatched to any gene: 7. In DNA, the CDR3 is TGTGCCAGTCGACTGGGACAGAATAATTCACCCCTCCACTTT. Amino acids: CASRLGQNNSPLHF.

The gene calls are TRBV20-1 and TRBJ2-5; D is unresolved. V lost 7 bases, J lost 5 bases, and 11 bases lay in between. Looked up from germline, CDR1 is DFQATT and CDR2 is SNEGSKA (reference sequence). The CDR3 consists of 11 residues. The CDR3 sequence is CSVRDRETQYF. CDR3 nucleotides: TGCAGTGTACGAGATCGCGAGACCCAGTACTTC.

The genes are TRBV7-2 and TRBJ2-7; tentatively, D is TRBD1 or TRBD2 (6 bases each). Germline-derived CDR1 and CDR2 are SGHTA and FQGNSA. The CDR3 covers 14 residues. V was trimmed by 4 bases and J by 2 bases, leaving 12 bases between them. Written as DNA, the CDR3 is TGTGCCAGCAGCTCCCACCGGGGGCCCTACGAGCAGTACTTC. As protein: CASSSHRGPYEQYF. The full variable domain, completed using reference TRBV7-2 and TRBJ2-7, is GAGVSQSPSNKVTEKGKDVELRCDPISGHTALYWYRQSLGQGLEFLIYFQGNSAPDKSGLPSDRFSAERTGGSVSTLTIQRTQQEDSAVYLCASSSHRGPYEQYFGPGTRLTVT.

This clonotype has only a few counts. This chain joins TRBV19 and TRBJ1-4; 8 nucleotides align to TRBD1. This CDR3 comprises 17 residues. The germline V gene encodes CDR1 LNHDA and CDR2 SQIVND (reference sequence). V lost 7 bases and J lost 0; bases outside the gene matches: 10. The CDR3 is CASTRDRFGATNEKLFF. In nucleotides, the CDR3 is TGTGCCAGTACCCGGGACAGGTTTGGGGCAACTAATGAAAAACTGTTTTTT.